A single sample is the source of the 3 T cell receptor beta chains below, sequenced in a study of graft-versus-host responses after intestinal transplantation. TCRdb's table, derived via immunoSEQ multiplex PCR, lists solely in-frame clones and lacks some. The table records tens of thousands of clones, roughly 90% of them present only once. No cognate antigen is known for these TCRs. The sample consisted of unstimulated CD8+ T cells sorted from spleen or lymph node cells, taken before intestinal transplant. The receptor source for this set is a human donor who received an intestinal transplant.

The CDR3 coding sequence is TGTGCCAGCAGCCCAAGGCCGGGACAGGGGATTCTCCCATACAATGAGCAGTTCTTC. Translation gives CASSPRPGQGILPYNEQFF. V is TRBV7-2 and J is TRBJ2-1; 10 bases match TRBD1. This CDR3 is 19 amino acids long. After removal of 5 bases from V and 4 bases from J, the junction contained 17 bases not matched to a gene. Germline CDR1 is SGHTA and CDR2 is FQGNSA.

This chain uses TRBV9 with TRBJ2-7, with 13 bases lining up with TRBD2. Germline V lookup: CDR1 SGDLS, CDR2 YYNGEE. CDR3 size: 18 residues. The junction had 8 bases not matched to a gene; V was cut back by 1 base and J by 1 base. CDR3 sequence reads: CASSVSAGLAGVSYEQYF. The CDR3 DNA is TGTGCCAGCAGCGTAAGTGCCGGACTAGCGGGAGTATCCTACGAGCAGTACTTC. The full variable domain, its missing parts supplied by reference TRBV9 and TRBJ2-7, is DSGVTQTPKHLITATGQRVTLRCSPRSGDLSVYWYQQSLDQGLQFLIQYYNGEERAKGNILERFSAQQFPDLHSELNLSSLELGDSALYFCASSVSAGLAGVSYEQYFGPGTRLTVT.

V gene TRBV27 combines with J gene TRBJ2-1; D is ambiguous. Looked up from germline, CDR1 is MNHEY and CDR2 is SMNVEV (reference sequence). V was cut by 6 bases and J by 7 bases, with 10 bases left in between. CDR3 length: 12 amino acids. CDR3 sequence (DNA): TGTGCCAGCAGCACCGGTTGGAATGAGCAGTTCTTC. Its translation is CASSTGWNEQFF.